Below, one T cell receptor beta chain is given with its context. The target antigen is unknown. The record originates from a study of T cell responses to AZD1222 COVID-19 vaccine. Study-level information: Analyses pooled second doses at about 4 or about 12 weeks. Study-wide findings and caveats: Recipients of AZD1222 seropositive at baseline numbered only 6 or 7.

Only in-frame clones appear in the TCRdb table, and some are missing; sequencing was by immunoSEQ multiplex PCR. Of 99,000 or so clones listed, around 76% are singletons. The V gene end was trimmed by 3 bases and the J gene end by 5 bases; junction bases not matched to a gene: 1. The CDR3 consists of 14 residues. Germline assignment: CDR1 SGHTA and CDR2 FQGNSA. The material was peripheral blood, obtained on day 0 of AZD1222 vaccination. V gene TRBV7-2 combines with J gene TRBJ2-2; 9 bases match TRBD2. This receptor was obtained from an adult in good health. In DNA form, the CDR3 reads TGTGCCAGCAGCTTGGCGGGGGGGACCGGGGAGCTGTTTTTT. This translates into CASSLAGGTGELFF.